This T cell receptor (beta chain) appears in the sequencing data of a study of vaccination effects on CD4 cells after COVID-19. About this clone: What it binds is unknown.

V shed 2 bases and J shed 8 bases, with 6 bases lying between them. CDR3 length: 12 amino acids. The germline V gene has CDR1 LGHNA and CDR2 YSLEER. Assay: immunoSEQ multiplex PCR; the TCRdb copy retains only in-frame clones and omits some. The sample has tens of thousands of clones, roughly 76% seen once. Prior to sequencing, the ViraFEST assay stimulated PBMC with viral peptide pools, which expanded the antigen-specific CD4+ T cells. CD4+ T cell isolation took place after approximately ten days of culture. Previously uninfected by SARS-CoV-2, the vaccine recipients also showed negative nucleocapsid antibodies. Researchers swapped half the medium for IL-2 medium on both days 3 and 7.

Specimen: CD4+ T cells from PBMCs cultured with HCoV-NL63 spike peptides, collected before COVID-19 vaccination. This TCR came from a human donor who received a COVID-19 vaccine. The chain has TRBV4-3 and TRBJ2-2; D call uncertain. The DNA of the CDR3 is TGCGCCAGCAGCCAAAGCTCTGGGGAGCTGTTTTTT. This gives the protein CASSQSSGELFF.